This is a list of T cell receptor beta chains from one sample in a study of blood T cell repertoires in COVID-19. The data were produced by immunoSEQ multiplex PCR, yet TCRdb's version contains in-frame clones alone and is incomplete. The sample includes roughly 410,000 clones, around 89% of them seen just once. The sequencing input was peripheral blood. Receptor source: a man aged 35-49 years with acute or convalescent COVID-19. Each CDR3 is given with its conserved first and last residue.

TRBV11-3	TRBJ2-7	CASSSGQATYEQYF
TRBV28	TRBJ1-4	CASSLSIPGRKLFF
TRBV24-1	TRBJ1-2	CATSDPTGFYGYTF
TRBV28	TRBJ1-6	CASSLARDNSPLHF
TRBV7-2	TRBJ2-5	CASSLVQGALGTQYF
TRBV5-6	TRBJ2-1	CASSRGENEQFF
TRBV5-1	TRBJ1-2	CASSGTGLNGYTF
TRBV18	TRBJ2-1	CASSPPPGNNEQFF
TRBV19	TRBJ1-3	CASSPLVGNTIYF
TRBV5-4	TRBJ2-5	CASSVLGGETQYF
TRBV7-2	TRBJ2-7	CASSQGQGPYEQYF
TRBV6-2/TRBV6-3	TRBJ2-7	CASSYLLPEQYF
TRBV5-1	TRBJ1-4	CASSLLTGGNEKLFF
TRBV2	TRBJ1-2	CATHWGGARYGYTF
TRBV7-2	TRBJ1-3	CASSLNSGGTGNTIYF
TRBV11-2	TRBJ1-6	CASSLGGPLHF
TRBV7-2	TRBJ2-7	CASSPRLAGADEQYF
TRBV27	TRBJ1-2	CASSSQGSGGYTF
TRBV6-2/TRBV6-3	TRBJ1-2	CASSSSSGRGRNYGYTF
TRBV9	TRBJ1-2	CASSPRSQTGANYGYTF
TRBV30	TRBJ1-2	CAGPSGTGGSGYTF
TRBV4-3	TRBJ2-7	CASSQDGQGSPYEQYF
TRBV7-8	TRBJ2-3	CASSDELQGTDTQYF
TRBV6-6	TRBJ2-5	CASSRQGAGQETQYF
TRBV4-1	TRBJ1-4	CASSQAQGASEKLFF
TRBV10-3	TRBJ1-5	CAISESTGEQPQHF
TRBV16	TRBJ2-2	CASSQSLASGDLNTGELFF
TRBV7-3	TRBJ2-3	CASSLGGQTSDTQYF
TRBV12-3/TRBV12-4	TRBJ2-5	CASSLQGRETQYF
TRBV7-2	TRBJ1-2	CASNPGTAEFRYGYTF
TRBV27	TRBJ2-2	CASNIGTSGNPNPGELFF
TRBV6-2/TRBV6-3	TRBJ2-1	CASSPGTAYNEQFF
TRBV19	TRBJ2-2	CASSMQGRGGELFF
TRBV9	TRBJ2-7	CASSVGGGTYEQYF
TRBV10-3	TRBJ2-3	CAISDGNTDTQYF
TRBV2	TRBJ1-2	CASRGGINYGYTF
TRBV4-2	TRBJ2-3	CASSQEKRSGGTDTQYF
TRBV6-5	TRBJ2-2	CASSLRQGVTGELFF
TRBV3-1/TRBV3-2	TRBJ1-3	CASSRLSGAHSSGNTIYF
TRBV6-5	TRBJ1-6	CASGVRSPLHF
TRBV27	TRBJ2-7	CARIHGGQGDNEQYF
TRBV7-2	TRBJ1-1	CASSLARDDTEAFF
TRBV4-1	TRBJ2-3	CASSPSAERELPDTQYF
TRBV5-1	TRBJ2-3	CASSPTDRGDTQYF
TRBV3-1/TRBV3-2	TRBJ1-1	CASSQGGGHSNTEAFF
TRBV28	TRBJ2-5	CASSPNASFWGDLETQYF
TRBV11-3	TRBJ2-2	CASSSDRAGTGELFF
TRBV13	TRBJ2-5	CASRSRGGEETQYF
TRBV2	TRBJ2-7	CASSAEGGMIYEQYF
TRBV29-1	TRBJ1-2	CSVEEDNYQGGYTF
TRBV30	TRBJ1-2	CAWDRPPSYGYTF
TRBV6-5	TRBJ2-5	CASSLDRKKTQYF
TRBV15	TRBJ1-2	CATSRDRTRYGYTF